There are a few counts of the clone carrying this T cell receptor (beta chain). Preparation of the TCRbeta library involved a method that used unique molecular identifiers. TCRdb fed the PCR reads into MiXCR, producing one record per CDR3 protein. The table records fewer than 450,000 distinct CDR3 sequences, about 17% of them present only once. This sample is drawn from a study of T-cell reconstitution after alpha-beta-depleted transplantation in children. Germline CDR1 reads ENHRY; CDR2 reads SYGVKD. CDR3 length: 14 residues. With 3 bases removed from V and 2 bases from J, the gap between germline ends came to 9 bases.

The chain uses TRBV10-3 and TRBJ2-3; D is undetermined. Sample: PBMCs, mostly from graft donor cells, taken 360 days after TCRalphabeta/CD19-depleted stem cell transplant. The clonotype was recovered from a male patient between 2 and 15 years old who had a stem cell transplant for acute lymphoblastic leukemia, so the T cells may come from the graft donor. In DNA, the CDR3 is TGTGCCATCAGTGACCCTAGTTTCACAGATACGCAGTATTTT. This sequence encodes CAISDPSFTDTQYF.